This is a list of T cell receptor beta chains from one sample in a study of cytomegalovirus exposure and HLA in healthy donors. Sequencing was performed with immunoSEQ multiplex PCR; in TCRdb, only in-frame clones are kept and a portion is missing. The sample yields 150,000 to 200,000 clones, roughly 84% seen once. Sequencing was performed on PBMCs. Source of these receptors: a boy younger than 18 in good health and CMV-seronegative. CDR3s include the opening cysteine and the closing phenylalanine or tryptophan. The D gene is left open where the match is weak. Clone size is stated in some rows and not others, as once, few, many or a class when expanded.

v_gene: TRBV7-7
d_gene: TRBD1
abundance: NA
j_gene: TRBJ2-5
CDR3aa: CASSPGDRGQETQYF
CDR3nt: TGTGCTAGCAGCCCCGGGGACAGGGGGCAAGAGACCCAGTACTTC

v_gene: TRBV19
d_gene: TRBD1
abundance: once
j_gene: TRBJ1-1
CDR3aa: CASSFRGIEAFF
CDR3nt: TGTGCCAGTAGTTTCAGGGGGATTGAAGCTTTCTTT

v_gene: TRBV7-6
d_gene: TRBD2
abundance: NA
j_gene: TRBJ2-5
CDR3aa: CASSPRLAGVRETQYF
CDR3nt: TGTGCCAGCAGCCCTCGACTAGCGGGAGTTCGGGAGACCCAGTACTTC

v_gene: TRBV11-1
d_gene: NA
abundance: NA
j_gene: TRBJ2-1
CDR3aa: CASSSRRPAGEQFF
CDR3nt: TGTGCCAGCAGCTCCCGTAGGCCCGCGGGGGAGCAGTTCTTC

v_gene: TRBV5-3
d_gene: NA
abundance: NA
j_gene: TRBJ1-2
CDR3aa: CARSLEAHSQGANYGYTF
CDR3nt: TGTGCCAGAAGCTTGGAGGCCCATTCCCAAGGGGCTAACTATGGCTACACCTTC

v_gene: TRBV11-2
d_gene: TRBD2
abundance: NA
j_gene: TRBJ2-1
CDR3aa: CASSTTSGRGNEQFF
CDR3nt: TGTGCCAGCTCGACCACTAGCGGGAGGGGAAATGAGCAGTTCTTC

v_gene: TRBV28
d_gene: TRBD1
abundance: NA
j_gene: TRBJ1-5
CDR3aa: CASFLRGQGRDSNQPQHF
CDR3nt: TGTGCCAGCTTTTTAAGGGGGCAGGGCAGGGATAGCAATCAGCCCCAGCATTTT

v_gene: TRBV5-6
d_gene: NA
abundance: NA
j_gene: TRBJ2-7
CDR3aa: CASSFPTVSYEQYF
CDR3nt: TGTGCCAGCAGCTTTCCAACGGTCTCCTACGAGCAGTACTTC

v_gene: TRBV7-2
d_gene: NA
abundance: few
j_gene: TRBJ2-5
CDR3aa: CASSLGWGQVAQYF
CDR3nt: TGTGCCAGCAGCTTAGGTTGGGGGCAGGTGGCGCAGTACTTC

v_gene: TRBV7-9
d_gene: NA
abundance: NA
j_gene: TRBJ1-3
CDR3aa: CASSSTGYTNTIYF
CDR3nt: TGTGCCAGCAGTTCTACAGGGTATACAAACACCATATATTTT

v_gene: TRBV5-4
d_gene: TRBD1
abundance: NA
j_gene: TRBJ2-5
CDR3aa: CASSQGATAGETQYF
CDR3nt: TGTGCCAGCAGCCAGGGGGCCACGGCGGGCGAGACCCAGTACTTC

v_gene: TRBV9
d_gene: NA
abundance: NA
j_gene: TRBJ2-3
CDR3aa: CASSVGTTNLTRTDTQYF
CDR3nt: TGTGCCAGCAGCGTAGGGACTACGAACCTCACTCGCACAGATACGCAGTATTTT

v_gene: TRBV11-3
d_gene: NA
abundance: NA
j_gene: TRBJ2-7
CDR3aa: CASSSGRPGESYEQYF
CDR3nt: TGTGCCAGCAGCTCCGGGCGACCGGGAGAATCCTACGAGCAGTACTTC

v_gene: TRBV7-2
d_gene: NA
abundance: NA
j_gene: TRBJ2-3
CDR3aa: CASSLVSRADTQYF
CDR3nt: TGTGCCAGCAGCTTAGTTTCCCGGGCAGATACGCAGTATTTT

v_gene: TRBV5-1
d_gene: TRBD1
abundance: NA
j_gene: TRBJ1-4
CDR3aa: CASSAYGTENEKLFF
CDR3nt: TGCGCCAGCAGCGCCTACGGGACAGAGAATGAAAAACTGTTTTTT

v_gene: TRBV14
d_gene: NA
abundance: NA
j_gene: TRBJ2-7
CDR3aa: CASSQDPNEQYF
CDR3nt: TGTGCCAGCAGCCAAGATCCTAACGAGCAGTACTTC

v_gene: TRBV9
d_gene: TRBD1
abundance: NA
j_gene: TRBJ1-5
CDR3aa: CASSRGQGGNQPQHF
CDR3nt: TGTGCCAGCAGCCGGGGACAGGGGGGCAATCAGCCCCAGCATTTT

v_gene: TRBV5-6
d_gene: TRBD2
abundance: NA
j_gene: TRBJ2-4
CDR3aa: CAIPGGGLNIQYF
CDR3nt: TGTGCCATCCCCGGGGGGGGATTGAACATTCAGTACTTC

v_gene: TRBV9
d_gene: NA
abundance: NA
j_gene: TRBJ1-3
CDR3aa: CASSSSGGISGNTIYF
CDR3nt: TGTGCCAGCAGCTCGAGCGGGGGAATCTCTGGAAACACCATATATTTT

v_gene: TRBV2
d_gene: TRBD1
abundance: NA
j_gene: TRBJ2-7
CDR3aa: CASSEGQGAYEQYF
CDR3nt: TGTGCCAGCAGTGAAGGACAGGGGGCCTACGAGCAGTACTTC

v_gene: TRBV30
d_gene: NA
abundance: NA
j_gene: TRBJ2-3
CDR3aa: CAWWRTDTQYF
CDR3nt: TGTGCCTGGTGGAGGACAGATACGCAGTATTTT

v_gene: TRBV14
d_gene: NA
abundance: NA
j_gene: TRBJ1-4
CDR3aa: CASSQENRVGMNEKLFF
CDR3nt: TGTGCCAGCAGCCAAGAGAACAGGGTCGGGATGAATGAAAAACTGTTTTTT

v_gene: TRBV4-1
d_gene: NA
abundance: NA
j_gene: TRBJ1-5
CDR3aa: CASSQGDRQPSGEPQHF
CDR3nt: TGCGCCAGCAGCCAAGGAGATCGGCAGCCCTCGGGAGAGCCCCAGCATTTT

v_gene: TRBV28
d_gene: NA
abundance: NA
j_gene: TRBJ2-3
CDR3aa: CASSLGWESSTDTQYF
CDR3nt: TGTGCCAGCAGTCTCGGGTGGGAGTCTAGCACAGATACGCAGTATTTT

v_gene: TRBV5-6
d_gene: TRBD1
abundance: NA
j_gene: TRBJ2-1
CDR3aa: CASSVGQGLSNEQFF
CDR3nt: TGTGCCAGCAGCGTTGGACAGGGTTTGTCCAATGAGCAGTTCTTC

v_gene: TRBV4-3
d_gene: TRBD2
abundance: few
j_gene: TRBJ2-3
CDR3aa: CASSRRKAGATDTQYF
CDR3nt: TGCGCCAGCAGCCGGCGGAAAGCGGGGGCCACAGATACGCAGTATTTT

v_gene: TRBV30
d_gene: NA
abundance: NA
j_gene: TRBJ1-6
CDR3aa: CAWNPGMNSPLHF
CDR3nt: TGTGCCTGGAATCCGGGGATGAATTCACCCCTCCACTTT

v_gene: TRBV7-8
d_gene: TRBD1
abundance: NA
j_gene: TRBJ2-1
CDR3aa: CASSLVTGGPNEQFF
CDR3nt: TGTGCCAGCAGCTTGGTGACAGGGGGCCCCAATGAGCAGTTCTTC

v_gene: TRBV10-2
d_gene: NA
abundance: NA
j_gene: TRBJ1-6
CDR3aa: CASRVREGPLHF
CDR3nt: TGCGCCAGCAGGGTCCGGGAGGGACCCCTCCACTTT

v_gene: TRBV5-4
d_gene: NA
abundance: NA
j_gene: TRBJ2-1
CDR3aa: CASSLTTYNEQFF
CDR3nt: TGTGCCAGCAGCCTAACGACCTACAATGAGCAGTTCTTC

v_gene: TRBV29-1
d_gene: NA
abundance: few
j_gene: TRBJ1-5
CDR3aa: CSATYSNQPQHF
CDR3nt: TGCAGCGCCACATATAGCAATCAGCCCCAGCATTTT

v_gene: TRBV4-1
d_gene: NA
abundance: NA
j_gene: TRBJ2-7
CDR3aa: CASSQATSYLSYEQYF
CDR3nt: TGCGCCAGCAGCCAAGCGACTAGTTATCTATCCTACGAGCAGTACTTC

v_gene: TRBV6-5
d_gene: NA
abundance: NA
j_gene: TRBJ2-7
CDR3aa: CASSSLGEQYF
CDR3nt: TGTGCCAGCAGTTCACTAGGGGAGCAGTACTTC

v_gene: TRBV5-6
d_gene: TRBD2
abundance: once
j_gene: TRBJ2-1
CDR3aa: CASSWGAGVHNEQFF
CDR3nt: TGTGCCAGCAGCTGGGGAGCGGGAGTCCACAATGAGCAGTTCTTC

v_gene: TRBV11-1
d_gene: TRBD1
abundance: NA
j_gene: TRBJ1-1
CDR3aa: CASSKSDRENTEAFF
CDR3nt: TGTGCCAGCAGCAAAAGTGACAGGGAGAACACTGAAGCTTTCTTT

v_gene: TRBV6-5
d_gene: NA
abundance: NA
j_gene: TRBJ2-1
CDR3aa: CASKESAIQFF
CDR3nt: TGTGCCAGCAAGGAGTCTGCGATACAGTTCTTC

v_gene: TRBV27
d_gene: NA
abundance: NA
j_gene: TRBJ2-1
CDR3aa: CASRPDPTVAAGSNEQFF
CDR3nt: TGTGCCAGCAGACCCGACCCCACGGTAGCGGCAGGAAGCAATGAGCAGTTCTTC

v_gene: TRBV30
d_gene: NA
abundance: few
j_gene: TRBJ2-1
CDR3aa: CAWSVRGRFVEQFF
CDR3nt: TGTGCCTGGAGTGTTCGGGGGAGGTTTGTTGAGCAGTTCTTC

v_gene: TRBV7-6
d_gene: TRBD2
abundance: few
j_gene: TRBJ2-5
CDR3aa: CASSLAGGGETQYF
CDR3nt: TGTGCCAGCAGCTTAGCGGGGGGAGGGGAGACCCAGTACTTC

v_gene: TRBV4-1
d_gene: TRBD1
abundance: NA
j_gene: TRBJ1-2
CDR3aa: CASSQSGQGAQSYGYTF
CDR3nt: TGCGCCAGCAGCCAATCGGGACAGGGGGCGCAGAGCTATGGCTACACCTTC

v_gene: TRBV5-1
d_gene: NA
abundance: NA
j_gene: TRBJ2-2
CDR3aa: CASSLKAANTGELLF
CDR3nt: TGCGCCAGCAGCTTGAAGGCGGCGAACACCGGGGAGCTGCTTTTT

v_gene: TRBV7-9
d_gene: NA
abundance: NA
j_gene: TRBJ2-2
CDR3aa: CASSLELAGELFF
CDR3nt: TGTGCCAGCAGCTTAGAGCTAGCTGGGGAGCTGTTTTTT

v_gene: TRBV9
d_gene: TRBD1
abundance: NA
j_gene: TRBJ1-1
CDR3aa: CASSSHSGGEAFF
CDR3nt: TGTGCCAGCAGCTCCCATTCAGGGGGGGAAGCTTTCTTT

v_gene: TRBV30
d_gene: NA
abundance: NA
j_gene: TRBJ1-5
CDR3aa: CAWSVRGGKGNQPQHF
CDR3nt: TGTGCCTGGAGTGTACGGGGAGGGAAGGGCAATCAGCCCCAGCATTTT

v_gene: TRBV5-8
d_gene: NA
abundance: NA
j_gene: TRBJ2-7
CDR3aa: CASSLGDIRITYEQYF
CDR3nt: TGTGCCAGCAGCTTGGGGGACATTCGGATCACCTACGAGCAGTACTTC

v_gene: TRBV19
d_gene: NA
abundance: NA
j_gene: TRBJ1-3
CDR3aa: CASSIVGGGNTIYF
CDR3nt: TGTGCCAGTAGTATAGTAGGAGGCGGAAACACCATATATTTT

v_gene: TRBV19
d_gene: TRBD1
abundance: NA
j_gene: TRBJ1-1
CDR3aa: CASSLTIGTGGVGAFF
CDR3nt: TGTGCCAGTAGTCTAACAATCGGGACAGGGGGCGTGGGAGCTTTCTTT

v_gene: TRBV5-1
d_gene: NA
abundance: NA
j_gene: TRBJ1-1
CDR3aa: CASSWGGTEAFF
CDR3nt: TGCGCCAGCAGCTGGGGGGGCACTGAAGCTTTCTTT

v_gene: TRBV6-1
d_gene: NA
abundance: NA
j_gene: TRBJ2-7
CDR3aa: CASSEGLVYEQYF
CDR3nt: TGTGCCAGCAGTGAAGGTTTAGTATACGAGCAGTACTTC

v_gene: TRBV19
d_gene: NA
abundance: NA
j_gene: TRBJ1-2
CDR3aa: CASTPTWGQNYGYTF
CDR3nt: TGTGCCAGTACCCCTACGTGGGGACAAAACTATGGCTACACCTTC

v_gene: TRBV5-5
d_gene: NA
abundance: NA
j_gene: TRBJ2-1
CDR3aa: CASSLGLNEQFF
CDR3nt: TGTGCCAGCAGCTTGGGACTTAATGAGCAGTTCTTC

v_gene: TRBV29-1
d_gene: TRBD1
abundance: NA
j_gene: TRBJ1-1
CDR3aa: CSVVGQAYTEAFF
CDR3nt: TGCAGCGTTGTGGGACAGGCCTACACTGAAGCTTTCTTT

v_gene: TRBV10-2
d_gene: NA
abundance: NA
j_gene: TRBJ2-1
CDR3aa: CASSEALMESSYNEQFF
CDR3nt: TGCGCCAGCAGCGAAGCACTGATGGAGAGCTCCTACAATGAGCAGTTCTTC

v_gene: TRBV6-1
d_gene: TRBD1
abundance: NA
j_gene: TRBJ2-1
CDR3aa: CASKTGTGSYNEQFF
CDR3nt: TGTGCCAGCAAAACCGGGACAGGGTCCTACAATGAGCAGTTCTTC

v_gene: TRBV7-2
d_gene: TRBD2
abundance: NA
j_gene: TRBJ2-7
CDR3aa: CASSPAGGPYEQYF
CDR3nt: TGTGCCAGCTCGCCAGCGGGGGGGCCTTACGAGCAGTACTTC